The 14 T cell receptor beta chains reported below all come from one sample, sequenced in a study of shared clonotypes between healthy human individuals. Using immunoSEQ multiplex PCR, the repertoire was profiled, and TCRdb retains in-frame clones only, with some absent. The sample lists around 2,000,000 clones; about 95% were seen once. Naive-designated CD8 cells lacked CD45RO, were positively enriched for CCR7, and omitted terminally differentiated effector memory CD45RA+ cells. The sequencing input was naive CD8+ T cells sorted from blood. The receptors originated from a man younger than 35 in good health.

The chain couples TRBV4-1 to TRBJ2-7, with D perhaps TRBD1 or TRBD2 (9 bases each). Trimming took 4 bases from V and 0 from J, leaving 16 bases between them. Germline-derived CDR1 and CDR2 are MGHRA and YSYEKL. The CDR3 runs to 16 residues. The CDR3 coding sequence is TGCGCCAGCAGCCCTAGCGGGACAGGGAGCTCCTACGAGCAGTACTTC. It specifies CASSPSGTGSSYEQYF.

This chain joins TRBV27 and TRBJ2-1; no clear D. Per the germline V gene, CDR1 is MNHEY and CDR2 is SMNVEV (reference sequence). CDR3 size: 11 residues. V lost 6 bases and J lost 5, with 5 bases in between. As DNA, the CDR3 is TGTGCCAGCAGGAGAAACAATGAGCAGTTCTTC. As protein: CASRRNNEQFF.

As DNA, the CDR3 is TGTGCCAGCAGCGATGGACCTCACACTGAAGCTTTCTTT. Translating gives CASSDGPHTEAFF. The chain couples TRBV6-4 to TRBJ1-1; no clear D. The CDR3 has 13 amino acids. Trimming took 6 bases from V and 3 from J, leaving 11 bases between them. Looked up from germline, CDR1 is MRHNA and CDR2 is SNTAGT.

The chain combines TRBV6-5 with TRBJ2-7, with TRBD1 matching 8 bases. Germline CDR1 reads MNHEY; CDR2 reads SVGAGI. The CDR3 runs to 15 residues. The trim removed 6 bases at V and 4 bases at J, leaving 11 bases unmatched. The CDR3 sequence: CASRAGTGVWYEQYF. The CDR3 DNA reads as TGTGCCAGCAGAGCCGGGACAGGAGTATGGTACGAGCAGTACTTC.

The chain joins TRBV6-5 to TRBJ1-1; D might be TRBD1 (6 bases). Trimming stripped 6 bases from V and 3 bases from J, with 11 bases between. Germline V gene sequence: CDR1 MNHEY, CDR2 SVGAGI. CDR3 size: 13 residues. Here the CDR3 DNA reads TGTGCCAGCAGCTCCGGGACACACACTGAAGCTTTCTTT. As protein: CASSSGTHTEAFF.

The chain recombines TRBV7-2 with TRBJ1-5, with D unclear. Trimming pared 5 bases from V and 0 bases from J, leaving 11 bases between. This CDR3 contains 15 residues. CDR1 is SGHTA, CDR2 FQGNSA, per germline. DNA for the CDR3: TGTGCCAGCAGCACTCACAGTAATAGCAATCAGCCCCAGCATTTT. Amino acid sequence: CASSTHSNSNQPQHF.

A remark on this clone: The sample has other DNA sequences that encode this CDR3 too. V is TRBV6-5 and J is TRBJ2-7, with 7 bases lining up with TRBD2. The V gene end was trimmed by 2 bases and the J gene end by 7 bases; junction bases not matched to a gene: 2. The CDR3 totals 12 residues. CDR1 and CDR2 (germline): MNHEY, SVGAGI. Here the CDR3 reads CASSYRGEEQYF. Here the CDR3 DNA reads TGTGCCAGCAGTTACCGGGGGGAAGAGCAGTACTTC.

This rearrangement joins TRBV12-1 to TRBJ2-5; the table names TRBD1, a call not compared with the DNA. TRBV12-1 is deemed a pseudogene. The CDR3 loop spans 14 amino acids. The CDR3 DNA sequence: TGTGCCAGCGACGGACAGTTTAACCAAGAGACCCAGTACTTC. Amino acid sequence: CASDGQFNQETQYF.

This chain uses TRBV4-1 with TRBJ2-3; D is uncertain. V lost 1 base and J lost 4, with 9 bases in between. There are 14 residues in the CDR3. CDR1 is MGHRA and CDR2 is YSYEKL in the germline V gene. CDR3 protein: CASSQALVADTQYF. DNA for the CDR3: TGCGCCAGCAGCCAAGCCCTAGTTGCAGATACGCAGTATTTT.

The chain uses TRBV19 and TRBJ2-7; 9 nucleotides align to TRBD1. The CDR3 covers 15 residues. J was trimmed by 5 bases and V by 3 bases; bases with no gene match: 8. The V gene's germline CDR1 is LNHDA and CDR2 SQIVND (reference sequence). Written as DNA, the CDR3 is TGTGCCAGTAGTATGCCCGGGACAGGGTACCACGAGCAGTACTTC. This sequence encodes CASSMPGTGYHEQYF.

The chain combines TRBV30 with TRBJ1-1; 7 nucleotides match TRBD1. The CDR3 totals 15 residues. The germline gives CDR1 GTSNPN, CDR2 SVGIG (reference sequence). The junction had 5 bases not matched to a gene; V was cut back by 1 base and J by 0 bases. CDR3 sequence: CAWSGGQQMNTEAFF. In DNA form, the CDR3 reads TGTGCCTGGAGTGGGGGACAGCAAATGAACACTGAAGCTTTCTTT.

Regarding this clone: One end of the junction varies from germline; a read error may be responsible. The J gene is TRBJ1-2, the V gene TRBV27; 8 bases map to TRBD1. CDR3 size: 14 residues. The V gene's germline CDR1 is MNHEY and CDR2 SMNVEV (reference sequence). The CDR3 is CASTPTGANHGYTF. The DNA of the CDR3 is TGTGCCAGCACACCGACAGGGGCTAACCATGGCTACACCTTC.

The chain's CDR3 is CASSLPGRTMGEQYF. The CDR3 coding sequence is TGCGCCAGCAGCTTACCGGGACGGACGATGGGGGAGCAGTACTTC. The chain employs TRBV5-1 and TRBJ2-7, with D perhaps matching TRBD1 or TRBD2 (5 bases each). From germline, CDR1 is SGHRS and CDR2 YFSETQ. Deletions cut 2 bases from V and 7 bases from J, with 19 bases between. The CDR3 has 15 amino acids.

CDR3 sequence reads: CASNGMNTGELFF. The DNA of the CDR3 is TGTGCCAGCAACGGCATGAACACCGGGGAGCTGTTTTTT. The chain carries TRBV9 and TRBJ2-2; D ambiguous. V was cut by 6 bases and J by 1 base, with 7 bases left in between. The CDR3 totals 13 residues. The germline gives CDR1 SGDLS, CDR2 YYNGEE.